This note documents a single T cell receptor beta chain sequence. Its antigen is unknown. This sample stems from a study of beta chain features in type 1 diabetes. Study conclusions and caveats: Patients with Type 1 diabetes showed moderately but significantly shorter TCRB CDR3s in all four CD4+ subsets. Naive, central memory and Treg TCRB repertoires appeared more alike in patients than in healthy donors. Possible PCR preference for shorter templates applied equally to patients and controls. Any HLA effect on TCRB rearrangement was left unresolved by small sub-analyses.

This CDR3 has 14 residues. V lost 1 base and J lost 0, with 6 bases in between. Germline CDR1 reads MGHRA; CDR2 reads YSYEKL. cDNA synthesis used the whole RNA isolate, giving expressed TCRB sequences. Deep immunoSEQ sequencing covered naive, central memory and regulatory T cell samples. The method was immunoSEQ multiplex PCR; TCRdb's version includes in-frame clones alone and lacks a portion of them. The sample holds 250,000 to 350,000 clones, over 11% seen once. The chain uses TRBV4-1 and TRBJ1-1; D remains unclear. This TCR came from a man aged 25-40 years with type 1 diabetes. Specimen: naive CD4+ T cells from blood. CDR3 DNA: TGCGCCAGCAGCCAAGTTAACTTGAACACTGAAGCTTTCTTT. Translating it yields CASSQVNLNTEAFF.